These 5 T cell receptor beta chains were sequenced from one sample in a study of CD8+CD57+ T cells in acquired aplastic anemia listed by TCRdb under 2018. Expansion of CD8+CD57+ cells had been shown by flow cytometry in the patients chosen for sequencing. Sequencing was performed on an Illumina HiSeq 2000. Profiling of TCR beta VDJ combinations and CDR3 sequences used genomic DNA as the template. TCRdb reprocessing: public reads trimmed at Q25 with fastp, clones called with MiXCR, in-frame beta chains kept. Each record represents a unique CDR3 protein, reported with the most common genes and DNA among its rows. The sample has approximately 170,000 distinct CDR3 sequences on record, around half of them singletons. The biggest ten clones account for around 3.2% of the sample. Specimen: sorted CD4+, CD8+, or CD8+CD57+ T cells (not recorded which) from PBMCs. These receptors originate from a human donor with aplastic anemia.

The chain links TRBV5-1 to TRBJ1-4; TRBD1 is a possible D gene (5 bases). This CDR3 region has 13 residues. CDR1 and CDR2 from the germline V gene are SGHRS and YFSETQ. The germline V and J ends were trimmed by 7 bases and 6 bases, with 13 bases remaining between them. CDR3 sequence (DNA): TGCGCCAGCGCAAGGGGAAGGGATGAAAAACTGTTTTTT. Protein: CASARGRDEKLFF.

This clonotype showed up just a few times. This chain links TRBV29-1 with TRBJ2-7; 8 nucleotides line up with TRBD1. CDR1 SQVTM and CDR2 ANQGSEA come from the germline V gene. The length of the CDR3 is 12 residues. The trim removed 3 bases at V and 3 bases at J, leaving 1 base unmatched. DNA for the CDR3: TGCAGCGTTGATGGGACAGGCTACGAGCAGTACTTC. Translating gives CSVDGTGYEQYF.

This chain joins TRBV24-1 and TRBJ1-1, with D uncertain. This CDR3 has 10 residues. The germline gives CDR1 KGHDR, CDR2 SFDVKD. With 8 bases removed from V and 6 bases from J, the gap between germline ends came to 6 bases. In DNA form, the CDR3 reads TGTGCCACCATTCTGGCTGAAGCTTTCTTT. Its translation: CATILAEAFF.

Many counts were recorded for this clonotype. The rearrangement links TRBV5-6 to TRBJ1-5; D unclear. Germline CDR1 SGHDT, CDR2 YYEEEE. The CDR3 is made up of 15 amino acids. Trimming pared 3 bases from V and 4 bases from J, leaving 14 bases between. The CDR3 DNA reads as TGTGCCAGCAGCTGGAAGGGTACCTCAAATCAGCCCCAGCATTTT. This codes for CASSWKGTSNQPQHF.

This clonotype was picked up many times. The chain links TRBV7-2 to TRBJ2-2; D is ambiguous. This CDR3 region has 14 residues. V lost 1 base and J 2 bases, leaving 5 bases between the germline ends. Germline V gives CDR1 SGHTA, CDR2 FQGNSA. The CDR3 is CASSLVSNTGELFF. The CDR3 bases are TGTGCCAGCAGCTTAGTTAGCAACACCGGGGAGCTGTTTTTT.